The 18 T cell receptor beta chains in this list originate from one sample, sequenced in a study of CD8 T cells in ankylosing spondylitis. Notes on the study in general: A TCR beta motif of 7 to 9 highly homologous variants seemed to mark ankylosing spondylitis blood.

No cognate antigen is known for these TCRs. In TCRdb, the 5' RACE reads were re-called with MiXCR into one record per CDR3 protein. This repertoire shows hundreds of thousands of distinct CDR3 sequences, roughly 27% found once; its top ten account for 0.75% to 0.9%. Sequenced sample: blood, either unsorted or a sorted T cell fraction (not recorded which). These receptors all come from a male donor with ankylosing spondylitis.

The rearrangement links TRBV3-1 to TRBJ1-2; TRBD1 is a possible D gene (5 bases). The CDR3 has 16 amino acids. CDR1 is LGHDT, CDR2 YNNKEL, per germline (reference sequence). Trimming cost V 4 bases and J 0 bases, with 15 bases left between them. The CDR3 loop is CASSPWRDGTNYGYTF. CDR3 nucleotide sequence: TGTGCCAGCAGCCCGTGGAGGGACGGAACTAACTATGGCTACACCTTC.

This clonotype was observed a few times. The V call is TRBV2, the J call TRBJ2-7; the D gene could be TRBD1 or TRBD2 (5 bases each). V lost 6 bases to trimming and J lost 4 bases, with 10 bases between them. Germline-derived CDR1 and CDR2 are SNHLY and FYNNEI. This CDR3 comprises 12 residues. The CDR3 region is CASSGTEYEQYF. CDR3 DNA: TGTGCCAGCAGCGGGACCGAATACGAGCAGTACTTC.

The CDR3 loop is CASSLAPGSITDTQYF. The CDR3 DNA follows: TGTGCCAGCAGTTTGGCCCCCGGATCGATCACAGATACGCAGTATTTT. The chain carries TRBV12-3 or TRBV12-4 and TRBJ2-3; D gene uncertain. There are 16 residues in the CDR3. Between the trimmed V and J ends, which lost 3 bases and 2 bases, there was a span of 15 bases.

The DNA of the CDR3 is TGTGCCAGCAGCAGGGAGGCCTCGCGGGAAGAGACCCAGTACTTC. Encoded protein: CASSREASREETQYF. The chain recombines TRBV5-5 with TRBJ2-5; D perhaps matches TRBD2 (6 bases). Germline CDR1 is SGHKS and CDR2 is YYEKEE (reference sequence). CDR3 length equals 15 residues. V gave up 4 bases and J gave up 3 bases, with 16 bases separating them.

This chain joins TRBV3-1 and TRBJ2-5, with 7 nucleotides matching TRBD2. The junction had 14 bases not matched to a gene; V was cut back by 5 bases and J by 5 bases. Germline CDR1 and CDR2: LGHDT and YNNKEL (reference sequence). CDR3 size: 16 residues. The CDR3 sequence: CASSEAWGGVEETQYF. The CDR3 DNA is TGTGCCAGCAGCGAAGCTTGGGGGGGGGTGGAGGAGACCCAGTACTTC.

The sample holds a few counts of this clonotype. The chain links TRBV5-1 to TRBJ2-5, with TRBD1 identical over 8 bases. V was pared by 5 bases and J by 6 bases, with 9 bases of the junction left unmatched. Germline V lookup: CDR1 SGHRS, CDR2 YFSETQ. CDR3 length equals 14 residues. CDR3 sequence reads: CASSPDRVVKTQYF. The CDR3 region has the DNA TGCGCCAGCAGTCCGGACAGGGTAGTAAAGACCCAGTACTTC.

The chain carries TRBV18 and TRBJ2-7, with no clear D. Germline CDR1 KGHSH, CDR2 LQKENI. V gave up 1 base and J gave up 6 bases, with 7 bases separating them. This CDR3 region has 12 residues. CDR3 in DNA: TGTGCCAGCTCACCACGCCAAGGCGAGCAGTACGTC. Protein: CASSPRQGEQYV.

This clonotype has only one observation. The genes are TRBV18 and TRBJ2-5; D is perhaps TRBD1 or TRBD2 (5 bases each). The CDR3 covers 16 residues. Between the trimmed V and J ends, which lost 1 base and 5 bases, there was a span of 17 bases. CDR1 is KGHSH and CDR2 is LQKENI in the germline V gene. CDR3: CASSPRPGRNGETQYF. The CDR3 bases are TGTGCCAGCTCACCACGCCCGGGGCGGAACGGGGAGACCCAGTACTTC.

The chain employs TRBV24-1 and TRBJ2-7, with 9 bases aligning to TRBD2. The V gene's germline CDR1 is KGHDR and CDR2 SFDVKD. The CDR3 sequence is 14 residues long. Trimming removed 5 bases from V and 3 bases from J; junction bases left unmatched: 4. CDR3 in amino acids: CATSGASGNYEQYF. Written as DNA, the CDR3 is TGTGCCACCAGTGGGGCTAGCGGGAACTACGAGCAGTACTTC.

The chain combines TRBV24-1 with TRBJ2-1; 12 nucleotides align to TRBD2. V trimming: 5 bases; J trimming: 4 bases; junction bases outside the gene matches: 11. This CDR3 has 18 residues. From germline, CDR1 is KGHDR and CDR2 SFDVKD. The CDR3 here is CATSGKETSGSRYNEQFF. The CDR3 nucleotides are TGTGCCACCAGTGGAAAGGAGACTAGCGGGAGTCGGTACAATGAGCAGTTCTTC.

The chain recombines TRBV20-1 with TRBJ2-3, with D maybe TRBD1 (6 bases). V was clipped by 3 bases and J by 3 bases, with 16 bases between them. The CDR3 runs to 15 residues. The germline V gene has CDR1 DFQATT and CDR2 SNEGSKA (reference sequence). CDR3: CSARGQVGWTDTQYF. CDR3 DNA: TGCAGTGCTAGGGGACAAGTAGGGTGGACAGATACGCAGTATTTT.

A few counts support this clonotype. V is TRBV11-3 and J is TRBJ2-1, with D perhaps assigned TRBD1 or TRBD2 (6 bases each). The CDR3 runs to 17 residues. Germline CDR1 is SGHNT and CDR2 is YENEEA. Trimming took 3 bases from V and 8 from J, leaving 23 bases between them. Written as DNA, the CDR3 is TGTGCCAGCAGCTTTGGCGCGGGGAGAGGGAAGGGGGATGAGCAGTTCTTC. This sequence encodes CASSFGAGRGKGDEQFF.

This chain connects TRBV6-1 to TRBJ1-1; D gene uncertain. Germline CDR1 reads MNHNS; CDR2 reads SASEGT. The CDR3 extends over 14 amino acids. Trimming pared 4 bases from V and 6 bases from J, leaving 15 bases between. CDR3 nucleotide sequence: TGTGCCAGCAGTGGCAGAGGGTTTGGGGCTGAAGCTTTCTTT. Translated: CASSGRGFGAEAFF.

The rearrangement uses TRBV5-1 and TRBJ2-5; D call uncertain. The germline V gene encodes CDR1 SGHRS and CDR2 YFSETQ. V was shortened by 0 bases and J by 5 bases, with 17 bases between the two germline ends. The CDR3 sequence is 16 residues long. The CDR3 nucleotides are TGCGCCAGCAGCTTGGCCTTAGCCTACGAGAAGGAGACCCAGTACTTC. Encoded protein: CASSLALAYEKETQYF. Variable domain in full (rest from reference TRBV5-1 and TRBJ2-5): KAGVTQTPRYLIKTRGQQVTLSCSPISGHRSVSWYQQTPGQGLQFLFEYFSETQRNKGNFPGRFSGRQFSNSRSEMNVSTLELGDSALYLCASSLALAYEKETQYFGPGTRLLVL.

This clonotype was observed a handful of times. V gene TRBV7-9 combines with J gene TRBJ2-1, with a weak D call TRBD2 (5 bases). The CDR3 is made up of 15 amino acids. Per the germline V gene, CDR1 is SEHNR and CDR2 is FQNEAQ (reference sequence). The V gene lost 6 bases and the J gene lost 0 bases, with 12 bases spanning the gap. The chain's CDR3 is CASRLRENSYNEQFF. The CDR3 bases are TGTGCCAGCAGGCTACGGGAAAACTCCTACAATGAGCAGTTCTTC.

This clonotype came up a few times. V usage is TRBV3-1 and J usage is TRBJ2-7, with D maybe TRBD2 (7 bases). Germline CDR1 is LGHDT and CDR2 is YNNKEL (reference sequence). This CDR3 is 13 amino acids long. V was pared by 1 base and J by 6 bases, with 10 bases between. The CDR3 coding sequence is TGTGCCAGCAGCCAAGCGGGGGGCGGCGAGCAGTACTTC. Amino acids: CASSQAGGGEQYF.

The chain is built from TRBV29-1 and TRBJ2-7; 11 positions match TRBD2. Trimming took 4 bases from V and 3 from J; bases not matched to a gene: 5. Germline-derived CDR1 and CDR2 are SQVTM and ANQGSEA. This CDR3 region has 14 residues. The CDR3 reads CSVATSGVLYEQYF. The CDR3 coding sequence is TGCAGCGTTGCGACTAGCGGGGTACTCTACGAGCAGTACTTC.

This sequence joins TRBV4-2 and TRBJ2-1; TRBD2 matches 11 bases. In germline, CDR1 is LGHNA, CDR2 YNFKEQ. The CDR3 is made up of 16 amino acids. Trimming at V came to 2 bases and at J to 3 bases, leaving 3 bases not matched to a gene. The CDR3 DNA reads TGTGCCAGCAGCCAACAGACTAGCGGGAACTACAATGAGCAGTTCTTC. It encodes CASSQQTSGNYNEQFF.